This T cell receptor beta chain comes out of a study of early T cells in non-severe SARS-CoV-2 infection. The wider study: The study sequenced bulk RNA from unsorted whole blood, with chains unpaired. Overall study findings and caveats: Reliance on VDJdb matching favored anti-spike CD8 responses; private and CD4 specificities were missed.

As part of library construction, unique molecular identifiers were attached to individual cDNA molecules. TCRdb reprocessed the 5' RACE reads with MiXCR, giving one entry per CDR3 protein. Of roughly 28,000 distinct CDR3 sequences listed, almost 4.5% are singletons. V shed 6 bases and J 6 bases; nucleotides not matched to a gene: 11. CDR3 length: 13 residues. CDR1 and CDR2 from the germline V gene are DFQATT and SNEGSKA (reference sequence). This clonotype was seen repeatedly, ten times or more. Antigen unknown. Sequencing was done on a sample of whole blood. This receptor was taken from an adult who was a healthcare worker with PCR-confirmed SARS-CoV-2 infection or an uninfected control (not recorded which). The rearrangement uses TRBV20-1 and TRBJ2-7, with 7 positions matching TRBD1. CDR3 sequence: CSARQGSPSEQYF. CDR3 DNA sequence: TGCAGTGCCAGACAGGGATCGCCCTCCGAGCAGTACTTC.